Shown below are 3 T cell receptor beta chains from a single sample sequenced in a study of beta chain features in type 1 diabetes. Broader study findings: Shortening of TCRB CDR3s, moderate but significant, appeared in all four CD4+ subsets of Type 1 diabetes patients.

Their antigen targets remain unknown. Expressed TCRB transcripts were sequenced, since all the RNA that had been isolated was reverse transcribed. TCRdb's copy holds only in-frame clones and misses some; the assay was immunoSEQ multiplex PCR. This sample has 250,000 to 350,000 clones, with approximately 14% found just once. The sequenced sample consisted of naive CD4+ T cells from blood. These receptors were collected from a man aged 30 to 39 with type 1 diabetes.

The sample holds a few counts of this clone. CDR3: CATSRSGGPQHF. In DNA, the CDR3 is TGTGCCACCAGCAGATCGGGAGGGCCCCAGCATTTT. The chain uses TRBV15 and TRBJ1-5, with D unclear. Germline V CDR1 and CDR2: LNHNV, YYDKDF (reference sequence). CDR3 length equals 12 residues. V dropped 2 bases and J dropped 9 bases, with 8 bases sitting between them.

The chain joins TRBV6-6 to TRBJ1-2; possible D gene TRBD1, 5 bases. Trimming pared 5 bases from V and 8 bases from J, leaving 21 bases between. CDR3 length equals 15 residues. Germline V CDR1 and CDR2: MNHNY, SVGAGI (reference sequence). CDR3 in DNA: TGTGCCAGCAGTCACCCTGACAGATCCTCACTCGGCTACACCTTC. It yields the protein CASSHPDRSSLGYTF.

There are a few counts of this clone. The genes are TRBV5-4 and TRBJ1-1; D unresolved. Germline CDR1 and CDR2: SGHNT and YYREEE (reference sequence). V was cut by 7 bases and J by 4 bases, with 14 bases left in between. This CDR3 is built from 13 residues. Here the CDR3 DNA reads TGTGCCAGCTACAGCTTAGGGAGCACTGAAGCTTTCTTT. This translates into CASYSLGSTEAFF.